The entry below describes one TCR beta chain. This specimen comes from a study of blood T cell repertoires in COVID-19. Across the study: Collection of acute and convalescent COVID-19 samples took place in the United States, Italy and Spain.

From germline, CDR1 is MGHRA and CDR2 YSYEKL. The length of the CDR3 is 16 residues. Trimming shortened V by 1 base and J by 2 bases, and 13 bases separated the two germline ends. Using immunoSEQ multiplex PCR, the repertoire was profiled, and TCRdb retains in-frame clones only, with some absent. The profile covers roughly 250,000 clones, with 70% to 90% appearing a single time and under 2.5% taken by the ten largest. The rearrangement links TRBV4-1 to TRBJ2-3; possibly TRBD2 for D (6 bases). The specimen sequenced was peripheral blood. The source of this sequence is a woman in her 50s with acute or convalescent COVID-19. The DNA for the CDR3 is TGCGCCAGCAGCCAAGGGCCGGAGGGATCCACAGATACGCAGTATTTT. Its protein is CASSQGPEGSTDTQYF.